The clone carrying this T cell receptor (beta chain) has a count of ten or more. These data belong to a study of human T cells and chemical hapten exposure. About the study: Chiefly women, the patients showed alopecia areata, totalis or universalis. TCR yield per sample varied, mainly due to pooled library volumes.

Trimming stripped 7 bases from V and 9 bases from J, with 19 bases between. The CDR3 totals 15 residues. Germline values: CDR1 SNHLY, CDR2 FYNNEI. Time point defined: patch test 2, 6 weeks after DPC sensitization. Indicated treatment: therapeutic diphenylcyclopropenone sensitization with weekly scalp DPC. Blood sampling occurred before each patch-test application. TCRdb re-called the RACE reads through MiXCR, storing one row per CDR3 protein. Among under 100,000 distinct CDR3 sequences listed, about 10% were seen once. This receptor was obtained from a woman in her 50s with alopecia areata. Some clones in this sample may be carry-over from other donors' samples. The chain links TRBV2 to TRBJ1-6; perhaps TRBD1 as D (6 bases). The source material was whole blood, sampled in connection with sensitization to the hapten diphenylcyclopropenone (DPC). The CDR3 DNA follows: TGTGCCAGCACGAACAGGGTTGCCGTCGGTTCACCCCTCCACTTT. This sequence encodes CASTNRVAVGSPLHF.